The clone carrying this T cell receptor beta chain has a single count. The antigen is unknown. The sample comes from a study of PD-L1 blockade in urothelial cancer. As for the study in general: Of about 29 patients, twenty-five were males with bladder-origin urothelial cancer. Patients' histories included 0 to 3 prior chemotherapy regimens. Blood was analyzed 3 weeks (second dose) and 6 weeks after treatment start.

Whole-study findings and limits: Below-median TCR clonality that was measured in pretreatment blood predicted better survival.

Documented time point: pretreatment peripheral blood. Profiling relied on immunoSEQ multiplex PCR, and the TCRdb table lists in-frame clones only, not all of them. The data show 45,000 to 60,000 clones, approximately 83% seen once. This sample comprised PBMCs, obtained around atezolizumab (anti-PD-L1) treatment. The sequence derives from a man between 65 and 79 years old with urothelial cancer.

The CDR3 DNA sequence: TGTGCCAGCAGCACCGGACTAGCGAGTTACGAGCAGTACTTC. Translated, it gives CASSTGLASYEQYF. The rearrangement joins TRBV7-8 to TRBJ2-7, with 9 nucleotides matching TRBD2. Germline V gives CDR1 SGHVS, CDR2 FQNEAQ. V shed 5 bases and J 4 bases; nucleotides not matched to a gene: 6. The CDR3 has 14 amino acids. Full variable domain (outside the CDR3, taken from reference TRBV7-8 and TRBJ2-7): GAGVSQSPRYKVAKRGQDVALRCDPISGHVSLFWYQQALGQGPEFLTYFQNEAQLDKSGLPSDRFFAERPEGSVSTLKIQRTQQEDSAVYLCASSTGLASYEQYFGPGTRLTVT.